The source of this T cell receptor beta chain is a study of OX40 agonist ivuxolimab in advanced cancers. This clone is a singleton in its sample. Deletions cut 4 bases from V and 4 bases from J, with 14 bases between. Looked up from germline, CDR1 is SGHNT and CDR2 is YYREEE (reference sequence). This CDR3 contains 14 residues. Assay: immunoSEQ multiplex PCR; the TCRdb copy retains only in-frame clones and omits some. The sample has roughly 17,000 clones, over 75% seen once. This rearrangement joins TRBV5-4 to TRBJ1-2; D possibly corresponds to TRBD1 (5 bases). The material was CD4+ or CD8+ T cells sorted from blood, obtained in a trial of the OX40 agonist ivuxolimab. The clonotype was recovered from an adult with an advanced solid tumor such as melanoma, head and neck, liver or kidney cancer. CDR3 loop: CASSPTGPTYGYTF. CDR3 coding DNA: TGTGCCAGCAGCCCCACGGGACCCACCTATGGCTACACCTTC.